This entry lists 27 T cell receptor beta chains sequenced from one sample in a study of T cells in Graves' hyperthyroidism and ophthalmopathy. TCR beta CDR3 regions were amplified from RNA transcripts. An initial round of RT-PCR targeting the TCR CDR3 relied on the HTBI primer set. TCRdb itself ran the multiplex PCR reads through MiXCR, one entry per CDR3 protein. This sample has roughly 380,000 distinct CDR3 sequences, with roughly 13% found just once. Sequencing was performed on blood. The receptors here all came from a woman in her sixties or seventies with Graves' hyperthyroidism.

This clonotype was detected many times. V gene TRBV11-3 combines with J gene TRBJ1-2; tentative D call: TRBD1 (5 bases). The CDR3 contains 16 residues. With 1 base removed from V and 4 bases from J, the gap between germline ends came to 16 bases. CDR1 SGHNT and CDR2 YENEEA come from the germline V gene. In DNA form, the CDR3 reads TGTGCCAGCAGCTTAGGGGGACTCCTCCTGGGCTATGGCTACACCTTC. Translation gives CASSLGGLLLGYGYTF.

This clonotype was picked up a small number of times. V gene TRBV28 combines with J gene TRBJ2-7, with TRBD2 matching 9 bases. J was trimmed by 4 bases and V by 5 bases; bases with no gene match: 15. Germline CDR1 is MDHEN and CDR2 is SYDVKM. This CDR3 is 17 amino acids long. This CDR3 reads CASSQTGGRARAYEQYF. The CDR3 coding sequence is TGTGCCAGCAGTCAGACCGGCGGGAGGGCCAGGGCGTACGAGCAGTACTTC.

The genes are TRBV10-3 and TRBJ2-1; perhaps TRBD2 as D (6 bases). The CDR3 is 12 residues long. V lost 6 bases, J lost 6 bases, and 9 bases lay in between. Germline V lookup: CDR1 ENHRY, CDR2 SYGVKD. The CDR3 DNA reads TGTGCCATCAGCTCCGGGGGCAATGAGCAGTTCTTC. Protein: CAISSGGNEQFF.

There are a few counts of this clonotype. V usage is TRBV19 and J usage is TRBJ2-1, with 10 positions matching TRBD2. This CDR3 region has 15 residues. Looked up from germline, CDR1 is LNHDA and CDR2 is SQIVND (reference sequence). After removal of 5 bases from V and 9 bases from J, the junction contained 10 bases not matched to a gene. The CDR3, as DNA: TGTGCCAGTAGTTACGGGGGACTAGCGTCTGGTGAGCAGTTCTTC. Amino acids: CASSYGGLASGEQFF.

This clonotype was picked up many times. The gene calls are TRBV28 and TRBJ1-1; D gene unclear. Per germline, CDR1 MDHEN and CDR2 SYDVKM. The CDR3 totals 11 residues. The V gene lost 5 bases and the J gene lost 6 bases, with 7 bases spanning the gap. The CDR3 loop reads CASSRFAEAFF. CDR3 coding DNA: TGTGCCAGCAGTAGATTTGCTGAAGCTTTCTTT.

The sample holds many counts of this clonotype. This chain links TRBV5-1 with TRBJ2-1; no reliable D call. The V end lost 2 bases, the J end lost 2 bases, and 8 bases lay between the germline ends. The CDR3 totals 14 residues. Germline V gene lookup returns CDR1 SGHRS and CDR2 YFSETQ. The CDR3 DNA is TGCGCCAGCAGCTTCGGGCAGACCTACAATGAGCAGTTCTTC. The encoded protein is CASSFGQTYNEQFF.

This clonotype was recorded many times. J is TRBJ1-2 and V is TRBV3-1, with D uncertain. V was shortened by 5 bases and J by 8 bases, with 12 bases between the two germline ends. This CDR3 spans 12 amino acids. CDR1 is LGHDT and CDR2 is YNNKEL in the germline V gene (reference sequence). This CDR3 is CASSINREGYTF. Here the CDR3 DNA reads TGTGCCAGCAGCATCAATCGCGAAGGCTACACCTTC.

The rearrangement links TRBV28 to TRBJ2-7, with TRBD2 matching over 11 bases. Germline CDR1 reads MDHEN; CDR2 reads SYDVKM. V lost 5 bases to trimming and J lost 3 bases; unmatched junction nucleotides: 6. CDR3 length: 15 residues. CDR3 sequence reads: CASSPETSGNYEQYF. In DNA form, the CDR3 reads TGTGCCAGCAGTCCGGAGACTAGCGGGAACTACGAGCAGTACTTC.

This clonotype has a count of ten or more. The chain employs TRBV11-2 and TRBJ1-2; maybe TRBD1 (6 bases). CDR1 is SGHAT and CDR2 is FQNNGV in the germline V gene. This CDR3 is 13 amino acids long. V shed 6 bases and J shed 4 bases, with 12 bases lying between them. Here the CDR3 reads CASRDGGAYGYTF. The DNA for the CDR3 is TGTGCCAGCAGAGACGGGGGCGCCTATGGCTACACCTTC.

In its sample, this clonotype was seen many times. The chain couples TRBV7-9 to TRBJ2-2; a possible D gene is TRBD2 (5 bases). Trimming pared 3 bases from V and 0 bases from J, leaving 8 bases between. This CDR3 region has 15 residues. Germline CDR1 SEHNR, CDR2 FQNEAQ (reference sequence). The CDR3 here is CASSFSATNTGELFF. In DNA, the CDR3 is TGTGCCAGCAGCTTTAGCGCAACGAACACCGGGGAGCTGTTTTTT.

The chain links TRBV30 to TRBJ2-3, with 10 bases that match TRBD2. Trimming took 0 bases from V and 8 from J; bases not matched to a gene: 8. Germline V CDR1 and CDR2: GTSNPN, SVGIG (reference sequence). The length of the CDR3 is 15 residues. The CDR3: CAWSVALAGVATQYF. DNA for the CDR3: TGTGCCTGGAGTGTTGCCCTAGCGGGAGTTGCTACGCAGTATTTT.

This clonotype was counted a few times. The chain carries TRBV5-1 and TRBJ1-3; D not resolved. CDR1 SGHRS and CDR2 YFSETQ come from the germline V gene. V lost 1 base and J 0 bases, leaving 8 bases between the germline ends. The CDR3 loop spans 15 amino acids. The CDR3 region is CASSLRQFSGNTIYF. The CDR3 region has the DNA TGCGCCAGCAGCTTGCGGCAGTTCTCTGGAAACACCATATATTTT.

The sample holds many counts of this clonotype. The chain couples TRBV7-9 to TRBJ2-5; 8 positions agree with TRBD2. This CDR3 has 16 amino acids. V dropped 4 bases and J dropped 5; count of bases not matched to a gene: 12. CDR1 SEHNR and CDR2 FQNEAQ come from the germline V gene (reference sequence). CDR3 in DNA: TGTGCCAGCAGCTATCCATTAGCGGGAAAAGGGGAGACCCAGTACTTC. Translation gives CASSYPLAGKGETQYF.

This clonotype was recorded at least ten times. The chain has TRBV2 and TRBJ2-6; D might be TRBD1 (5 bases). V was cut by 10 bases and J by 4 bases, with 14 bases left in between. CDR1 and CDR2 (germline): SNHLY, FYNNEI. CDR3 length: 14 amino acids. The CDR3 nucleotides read TGTGCCATTGCAGGGATTTCCGGGGCCAACGTCCTGACTTTC. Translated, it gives CAIAGISGANVLTF.

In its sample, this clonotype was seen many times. The CDR3 reads CASTRDSPRDEQFF. DNA of the CDR3: TGTGCCAGCACTCGGGATTCACCGCGCGATGAGCAGTTCTTC. This rearrangement joins TRBV12-3 or TRBV12-4 to TRBJ2-1; weak D call: TRBD2 (5 bases). CDR3 size: 14 residues. Trimming stripped 7 bases from V and 8 bases from J, with 18 bases between.

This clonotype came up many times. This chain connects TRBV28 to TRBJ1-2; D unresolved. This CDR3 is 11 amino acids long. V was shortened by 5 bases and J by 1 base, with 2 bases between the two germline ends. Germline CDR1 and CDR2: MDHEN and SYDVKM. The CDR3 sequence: CASSVNYGYTF. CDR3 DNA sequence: TGTGCCAGCAGTGTTAACTATGGCTACACCTTC.

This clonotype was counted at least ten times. CDR3 sequence (DNA): TGTGCCAGCTCACGGCCCCTCCTTGGGGGTGTCGATGAGCAGTTCTTC. Translation gives CASSRPLLGGVDEQFF. V and J are TRBV18 and TRBJ2-1; possibly TRBD1 or TRBD2 for D (5 bases each). V lost 4 bases and J 8 bases, leaving 21 bases between the germline ends. Germline V gives CDR1 KGHSH, CDR2 LQKENI. The CDR3 runs 16 residues.

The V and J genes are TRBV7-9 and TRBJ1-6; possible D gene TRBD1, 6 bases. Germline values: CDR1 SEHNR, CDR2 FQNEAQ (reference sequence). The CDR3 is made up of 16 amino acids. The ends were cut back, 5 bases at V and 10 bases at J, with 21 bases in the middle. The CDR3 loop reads CASSPRRGGFGSPLHF. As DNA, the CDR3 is TGTGCCAGCAGCCCCCGGAGGGGGGGCTTTGGCTCACCCCTCCACTTT.

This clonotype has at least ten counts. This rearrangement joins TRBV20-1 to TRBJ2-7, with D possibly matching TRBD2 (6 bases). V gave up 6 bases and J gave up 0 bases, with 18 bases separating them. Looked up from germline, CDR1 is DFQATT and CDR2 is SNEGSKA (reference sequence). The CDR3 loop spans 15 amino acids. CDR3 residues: CSATGVALSSYEQYF. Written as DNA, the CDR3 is TGCAGTGCCACGGGAGTGGCCCTAAGCTCCTACGAGCAGTACTTC.

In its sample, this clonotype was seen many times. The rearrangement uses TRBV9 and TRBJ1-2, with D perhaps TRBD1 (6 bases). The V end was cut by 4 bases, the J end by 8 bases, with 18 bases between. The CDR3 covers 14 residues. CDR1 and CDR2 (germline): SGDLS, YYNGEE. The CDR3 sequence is CASSPRTGRGGYTF. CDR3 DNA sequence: TGTGCCAGCAGCCCCAGGACGGGGAGGGGGGGCTACACCTTC.

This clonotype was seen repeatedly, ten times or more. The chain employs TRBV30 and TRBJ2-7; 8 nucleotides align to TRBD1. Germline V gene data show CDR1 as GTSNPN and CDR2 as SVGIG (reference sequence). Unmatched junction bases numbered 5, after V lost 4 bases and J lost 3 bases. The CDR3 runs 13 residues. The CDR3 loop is CAWKIQGDYEQYF. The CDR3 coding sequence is TGTGCCTGGAAAATACAGGGGGACTACGAGCAGTACTTC.

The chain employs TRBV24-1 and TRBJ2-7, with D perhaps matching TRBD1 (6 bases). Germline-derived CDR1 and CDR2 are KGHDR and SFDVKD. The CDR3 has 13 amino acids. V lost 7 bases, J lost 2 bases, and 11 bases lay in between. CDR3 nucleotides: TGTGCCACCAGCGACAGGAACGCCTACGAGCAGTACTTC. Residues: CATSDRNAYEQYF.

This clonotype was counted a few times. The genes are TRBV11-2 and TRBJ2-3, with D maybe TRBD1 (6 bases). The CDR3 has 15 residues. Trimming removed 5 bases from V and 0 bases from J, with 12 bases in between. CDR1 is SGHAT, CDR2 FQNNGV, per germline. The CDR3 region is CASSHRQASTDTQYF. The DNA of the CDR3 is TGTGCCAGCAGCCACCGACAGGCTAGCACAGATACGCAGTATTTT.

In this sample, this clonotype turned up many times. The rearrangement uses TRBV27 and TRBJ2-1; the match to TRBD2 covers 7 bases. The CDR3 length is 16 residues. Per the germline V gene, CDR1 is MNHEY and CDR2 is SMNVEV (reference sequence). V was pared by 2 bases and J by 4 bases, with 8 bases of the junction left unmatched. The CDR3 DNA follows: TGTGCCAGCAGTTTAATTGGGCTAGCGGTTTACAATGAGCAGTTCTTC. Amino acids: CASSLIGLAVYNEQFF.

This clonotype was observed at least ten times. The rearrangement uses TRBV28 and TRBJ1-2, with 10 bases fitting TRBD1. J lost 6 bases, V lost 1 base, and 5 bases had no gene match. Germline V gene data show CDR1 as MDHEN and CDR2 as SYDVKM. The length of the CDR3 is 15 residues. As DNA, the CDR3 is TGTGCCAGCAGTTTATCGGACAGGGGGGTGGATGGCTACACCTTC. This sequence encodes CASSLSDRGVDGYTF.

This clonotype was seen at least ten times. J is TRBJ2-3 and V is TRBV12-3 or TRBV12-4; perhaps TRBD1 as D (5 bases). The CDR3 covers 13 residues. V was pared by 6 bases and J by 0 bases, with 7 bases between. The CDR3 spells CASRQVSTDTQYF. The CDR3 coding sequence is TGTGCCAGCAGACAGGTTAGCACAGATACGCAGTATTTT.

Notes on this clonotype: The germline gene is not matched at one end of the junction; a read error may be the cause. CDR3 DNA sequence: TGTGCCAGCAGCGTATGGGCAGGTGGGACTAATGAAGAACTGTTTTTT. Protein sequence: CASSVWAGGTNEELFF. The chain recombines TRBV9 with TRBJ1-4, with D possibly TRBD1 on 5 matching bases. The CDR3 sequence is 16 residues long. Germline V lookup: CDR1 SGDLS, CDR2 YYNGEE.